This T cell receptor beta chain is from a study of shared clonotypes between healthy human individuals. The CDR3 runs 13 residues. Trimming took off 5 bases at V and 2 bases at J, with 10 bases between the two ends. CDR1 is MNHEY and CDR2 is SVGAGI in the germline V gene. The genomic DNA of each subset was split evenly across several immunoSEQ plates. TCRdb's table, derived via immunoSEQ multiplex PCR, lists solely in-frame clones and lacks some. The repertoire holds 1.6 million or so clones, with approximately 98.5% as singletons. The CD4+ fraction was divided into a CD45RA+ naive subset and a CD45RA-negative memory subset.

The chain uses TRBV6-5 and TRBJ2-7; a possible D gene is TRBD2 (6 bases). The clonotype originates from a man aged 30 to 45 in good health. Sequencing was performed on naive CD4+ T cells sorted from blood. Subset defined: CD45RA+ positively selected. The CDR3, as DNA: TGTGCCAGCAGTCTGCGGGGAACCTACGAGCAGTACTTC. Its translation is CASSLRGTYEQYF.